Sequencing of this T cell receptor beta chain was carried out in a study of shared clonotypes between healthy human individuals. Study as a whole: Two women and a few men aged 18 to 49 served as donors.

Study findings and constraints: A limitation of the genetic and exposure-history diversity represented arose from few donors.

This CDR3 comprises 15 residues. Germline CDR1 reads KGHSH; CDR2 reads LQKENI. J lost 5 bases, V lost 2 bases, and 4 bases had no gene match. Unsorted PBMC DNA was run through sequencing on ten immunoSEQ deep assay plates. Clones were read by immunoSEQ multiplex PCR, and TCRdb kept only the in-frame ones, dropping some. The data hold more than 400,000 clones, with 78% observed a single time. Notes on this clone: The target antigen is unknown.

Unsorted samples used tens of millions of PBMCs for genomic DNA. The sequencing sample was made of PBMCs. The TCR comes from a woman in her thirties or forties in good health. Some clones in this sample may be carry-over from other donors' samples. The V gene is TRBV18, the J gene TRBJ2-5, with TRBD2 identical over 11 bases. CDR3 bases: TGTGCCAGCTCACCAGCACTAGCGGGAGTTGAGACCCAGTACTTC. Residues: CASSPALAGVETQYF.